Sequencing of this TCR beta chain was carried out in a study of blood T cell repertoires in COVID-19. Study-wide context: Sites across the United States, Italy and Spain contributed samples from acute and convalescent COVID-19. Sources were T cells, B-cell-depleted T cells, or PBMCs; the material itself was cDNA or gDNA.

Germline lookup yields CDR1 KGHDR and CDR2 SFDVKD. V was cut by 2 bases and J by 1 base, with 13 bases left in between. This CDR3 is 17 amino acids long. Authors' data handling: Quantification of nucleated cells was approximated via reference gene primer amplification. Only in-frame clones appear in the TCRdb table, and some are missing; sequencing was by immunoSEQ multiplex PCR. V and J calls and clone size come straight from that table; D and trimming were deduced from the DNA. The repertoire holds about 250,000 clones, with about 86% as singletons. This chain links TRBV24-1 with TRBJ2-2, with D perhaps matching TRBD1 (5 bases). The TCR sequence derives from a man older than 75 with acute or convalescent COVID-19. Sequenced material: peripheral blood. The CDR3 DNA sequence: TGTGCCACCAGTGATTCCTACAGGAATGTGAACACCGGGGAGCTGTTTTTT. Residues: CATSDSYRNVNTGELFF.